These T cell receptor beta chains were read from a single sample in a study of T cell responses to AZD1222 COVID-19 vaccine. Some clones are missing from TCRdb's copy, which holds only in-frame ones; the method was immunoSEQ multiplex PCR. The table includes 100,000 to 120,000 clones, roughly 90% detected once. This sample comprised peripheral blood, obtained on day 0 of AZD1222 vaccination. All receptors come from an adult in good health. The CDR3 runs from the conserved cysteine through the conserved F or W. The order of the fields is V gene, clone size, J gene, D gene, CDR3 DNA, CDR3 protein. The D gene is left open where the match is weak. Expanded clones get a size class; other rows say once, few or many, or leave the size out.

TRBV7-9,NA,TRBJ1-1,TRBD1,TGTGCCAGCAGCTCGCGACAGGGAGGTAGGGTGACTGAAGCTTTCTTT,CASSSRQGGRVTEAFF
TRBV7-8,NA,TRBJ2-2,NA,TGTGCCAGCAGCTTAGGGGGGGCCGGGGAGCTGTTTTTT,CASSLGGAGELFF
TRBV19,NA,TRBJ2-4,NA,TGTGCCAGTAGTTCCAGCGCACTAGCCAAAAACATTCAGTACTTC,CASSSSALAKNIQYF
TRBV5-4,once,TRBJ1-4,TRBD1,TGTGCCAGCAGCCCCATGGACAGGGGTAATGAAAAACTGTTTTTT,CASSPMDRGNEKLFF
TRBV5-1,few,TRBJ1-4,NA,TGCGCCAGCAGCTTGGACGCAGGGAATAATGAAAAACTGTTTTTT,CASSLDAGNNEKLFF
TRBV9,once,TRBJ2-5,TRBD1,TGTGCCAGCAGCGTAGCGGACAGGGTGAGAGAGACCCAGTACTTC,CASSVADRVRETQYF
TRBV7-6,NA,TRBJ1-2,TRBD1,TGTGCCAGCAGCCCCCCCGGGACAGGACACTATGGCTACACCTTC,CASSPPGTGHYGYTF
TRBV19,NA,TRBJ1-5,NA,TGTGCCAGTAATTTAAAGAATCAGCCCCAGCATTTT,CASNLKNQPQHF
TRBV4-1,NA,TRBJ2-3,NA,TGCGCCAGCAGCCACGGGAGAGCGGCGGGAGATACGCAGTATTTT,CASSHGRAAGDTQYF
TRBV9,NA,TRBJ2-5,NA,TGTGCCAGCAGCCGGTTCATCCAAGAGACCCAGTACTTC,CASSRFIQETQYF
TRBV6-1,NA,TRBJ1-6,TRBD1,TGTGCCAGCAGTGTCCCGGGGCAGGGGGTCAATTCACCCCTCCACTTT,CASSVPGQGVNSPLHF
TRBV6-1,NA,TRBJ1-2,NA,TGTGCCAGCAGTGAAAAGCCGGGAAGTATACCCACCTTC,CASSEKPGSIPTF
TRBV6-5,NA,TRBJ1-5,TRBD1,TGTGCCAGCAAAGAAGGGACAGGGGAGAATCAGCCCCAGCATTTT,CASKEGTGENQPQHF
TRBV7-6,NA,TRBJ1-1,NA,TGTGCCAGCAGCCTTACAGTGAACACTGAAGCTTTCTTT,CASSLTVNTEAFF
TRBV2,NA,TRBJ1-1,TRBD1,TGTGCCAGCAGTGTAAAGCGACAGGGGGCGGCTGAAGCTTTCTTT,CASSVKRQGAAEAFF